A selection of T cell receptor beta chains follows, all from one sample in a study of early T cells in non-severe SARS-CoV-2 infection. TCRdb recomputed calls from the 5' RACE reads with MiXCR, one row per CDR3 protein. Here the sample spans 35,000 to 45,000 distinct CDR3 sequences, roughly 5% being singletons. Sequencing used whole blood. The receptors stem from an adult who was a healthcare worker with PCR-confirmed SARS-CoV-2 infection or an uninfected control (not recorded which). Each CDR3 is given with its conserved first and last residue. The D gene is left open where the match is weak. The size field is filled for only some rows; it gives once, few, many or a size class.

TRBJ2-5,TRBV18,TRBD1,many,CASSPPETGGETQYF,TGTGCCAGCTCACCACCCGAGACAGGGGGAGAGACCCAGTACTTC
TRBJ2-3,TRBV7-3,NA,many,CASSIGGDTQYF,TGTGCCAGCAGCATAGGGGGAGATACGCAGTATTTT
TRBJ2-6,TRBV11-2,NA,many,CASSKQRSGANVLTF,TGTGCCAGCAGCAAACAACGATCTGGGGCCAACGTCCTGACTTTC
TRBJ2-4,TRBV7-2,TRBD1,NA,CASSYADQGAYIQYF,TGTGCCAGCAGCTACGCAGACCAGGGGGCGTACATTCAGTACTTC
TRBJ1-2,TRBV4-1,NA,many,CASSPRQDGNNYGYTF,TGCGCCAGCAGCCCAAGACAGGACGGAAATAACTATGGCTACACCTTC
TRBJ1-1,TRBV7-9,TRBD1,few,CASSYQGATEAFF,TGTGCCAGCAGCTACCAGGGGGCCACTGAAGCTTTCTTT
TRBJ1-2,TRBV10-3,NA,many,CAISDYKDGGYGYTF,TGTGCCATCAGTGACTATAAGGACGGCGGCTATGGCTACACCTTC
TRBJ2-1,TRBV11-2,TRBD2,many,CASSPSGSSYNEQFF,TGTGCCAGCAGCCCTAGCGGATCCTCCTACAATGAGCAGTTCTTC
TRBJ2-1,TRBV20-1,TRBD2,NA,CSARTLAGSSYNEQFF,TGCAGTGCTAGAACCCTAGCGGGGAGCTCCTACAATGAGCAGTTCTTC
TRBJ1-5,TRBV12-3/TRBV12-4,TRBD1,many,CASSFADRANQPQHF,TGTGCCAGCAGTTTCGCGGACAGGGCCAATCAGCCCCAGCATTTT
TRBJ2-2,TRBV5-1,NA,NA,CASSWRQDTGELFF,TGCGCCAGCAGCTGGAGGCAGGACACCGGGGAGCTGTTTTTT
TRBJ2-3,TRBV2,TRBD2,many,CASMTSGGTDTQYF,TGTGCCAGCATGACTAGCGGGGGCACAGATACGCAGTATTTT
TRBJ2-5,TRBV5-4,TRBD2,many,CASSAGLAGANQETQYF,TGTGCCAGCAGCGCGGGACTAGCGGGGGCAAATCAAGAGACCCAGTACTTC
TRBJ1-1,TRBV7-9,NA,many,CASSSGALKNTEAFF,TGTGCCAGCAGCTCCGGGGCCCTGAAGAACACTGAAGCTTTCTTT
TRBJ2-7,TRBV11-2,NA,many,CASSLGDTSYEQYF,TGTGCCAGCAGCCTTGGGGATACGAGTTACGAGCAGTACTTC
TRBJ1-1,TRBV5-1,NA,few,CASSLGRGWAEAFF,TGCGCCAGCAGCTTGGGAAGGGGCTGGGCTGAAGCTTTCTTT
TRBJ2-1,TRBV7-2,TRBD2,many,CASSLGLAYNEQFF,TGTGCCAGCAGCTTGGGACTAGCGTACAATGAGCAGTTCTTC
TRBJ2-3,TRBV15,TRBD2,many,CATSHRLAGNTDTQYF,TGTGCCACCAGCCACCGACTAGCGGGGAACACAGATACGCAGTATTTT
TRBJ1-4,TRBV12-5,TRBD1,many,CASGFRTGANEKLFF,TGTGCTAGTGGTTTTCGGACAGGGGCTAATGAAAAACTGTTTTTT
TRBJ2-2,TRBV12-3/TRBV12-4,NA,NA,CASSLERGLPRGGELFF,TGTGCCAGCAGTTTAGAAAGGGGACTCCCGCGGGGCGGGGAGCTGTTTTTT
TRBJ1-5,TRBV10-2,NA,many,CASSDDSYSNQPQHF,TGCGCCAGCAGCGACGACAGTTATAGCAATCAGCCCCAGCATTTT
TRBJ2-3,TRBV7-9,NA,many,CASSPTGVITDTQYF,TGTGCCAGCAGCCCTACCGGGGTGATCACAGATACGCAGTATTTT